This T cell receptor beta chain was retrieved from a study of T cell repertoires in cytomegalovirus infection. With regard to this clonotype: What it binds is not known.

TCRdb re-called the reads with MiXCR, one entry per CDR3 protein. Among about 69,000 distinct CDR3 sequences listed, around 30% were seen once. Study results and caveats: HLA-C-restricted CMV-specific TCR beta clonotypes were dominant in the ex vivo response.

The CDR3 has 14 amino acids. Trimming removed 4 bases from V and 5 bases from J; junction bases left unmatched: 2. Germline CDR1 and CDR2: SGHTA and FQGTGA. This sequence was found in a human donor in good health (CMV status not recorded). Some clones in this sample may be carry-over from other donors' samples. The chain uses TRBV7-3 and TRBJ2-5; 12 nucleotides align to TRBD2. Specimen: CD8+ T cells from cultured PBMCs, collected from culture after CMV antigen stimulation. The CDR3 protein is CASSSGTSGETQYF. The CDR3 DNA sequence: TGTGCCAGCAGCTCGGGGACTAGCGGGGAGACCCAGTACTTC.